One and the same sample provided the 14 T cell receptor beta chains below, sequenced in a study of human T cells and chemical hapten exposure. TCRdb itself ran the RACE reads through MiXCR, one entry per CDR3 protein. The sample holds under 200,000 distinct CDR3 sequences, just under 30% seen once. Time point defined: pre-sensitization, week 0. Noted treatment: therapeutic diphenylcyclopropenone sensitization with weekly scalp DPC. Sequencing was performed on whole blood, taken in connection with sensitization to the hapten diphenylcyclopropenone (DPC). All receptors come from a woman aged 25 to 45 with alopecia areata. Some clones in this sample may be carry-over from other donors' samples.

This clonotype was seen only a few times. The chain has TRBV5-5 and TRBJ2-1, with 9 bases lining up with TRBD1. Germline assignment: CDR1 SGHKS and CDR2 YYEKEE (reference sequence). V lost 6 bases, J lost 10 bases, and 14 bases stayed unmatched. The CDR3 consists of 15 residues. The CDR3 coding sequence is TGTGCCAGCAACACGGGCGGACAGGGGACTGGCGAGCAGTTCTTC. It specifies CASNTGGQGTGEQFF.

This clonotype showed up just a few times. This chain uses TRBV7-2 with TRBJ2-3; unclear D gene. CDR1 and CDR2 (germline): SGHTA, FQGNSA. Between the trimmed V and J ends, which lost 5 bases and 2 bases, there was a span of 11 bases. This CDR3 region has 14 residues. CDR3 in amino acids: CASSAASLTDTQYF. The CDR3 DNA follows: TGTGCCAGCAGCGCCGCGTCCCTCACAGATACGCAGTATTTT. Filled out from reference TRBV7-2 and TRBJ2-3, the complete variable domain reads GAGVSQSPSNKVTEKGKDVELRCDPISGHTALYWYRQSLGQGLEFLIYFQGNSAPDKSGLPSDRFSAERTGGSVSTLTIQRTQQEDSAVYLCASSAASLTDTQYFGPGTRLTVL.

V is TRBV9 and J is TRBJ2-1; D perhaps matches TRBD2 (5 bases). Germline CDR1 SGDLS, CDR2 YYNGEE. Trimming left V 0 bases short and J 8 bases short, with 15 bases between. This CDR3 spans 15 amino acids. The CDR3 bases are TGTGCCAGCAGCGTAGGAAAGAGAGGGAACGATGAGCAGTTCTTC. Translating it yields CASSVGKRGNDEQFF.

This clonotype was counted a few times. This CDR3 is CASSSSGSGNEQFF. CDR3 in DNA: TGTGCCAGCTCATCAAGCGGGAGCGGAAATGAGCAGTTCTTC. The chain couples TRBV21-1 to TRBJ2-1; the table's D call, TRBD2, was not checked against the DNA. TRBV21-1 is classified as a pseudogene. The CDR3 is 14 amino acids.

The chain links TRBV28 to TRBJ1-2, with unresolved D. Between the trimmed V and J ends, which lost 2 bases and 5 bases, there was a span of 9 bases. Germline CDR1 is MDHEN and CDR2 is SYDVKM. The CDR3 extends over 13 amino acids. The CDR3 DNA follows: TGTGCCAGCAGTTTAAGTCTGAGTTATGGCTACACCTTC. Translation gives CASSLSLSYGYTF.

Written as DNA, the CDR3 is TGTGCCAGCAGTTTACCTTCGGGAGTTTCCCACGAGCAGTACTTC. Translating gives CASSLPSGVSHEQYF. The J gene is TRBJ2-7, the V gene TRBV28, with D possibly TRBD2 on 6 matching bases. V lost 2 bases and J 5 bases, leaving 16 bases between the germline ends. Per germline, CDR1 MDHEN and CDR2 SYDVKM. CDR3 length: 15 amino acids.

The CDR3 nucleotides read TGTGCCAGCAGCCAAGCCCCCGACAGGGTCTATGGCTACACCTTC. It is translated as CASSQAPDRVYGYTF. V and J are TRBV14 and TRBJ1-2; 7 bases align to TRBD1. The CDR3 has 15 amino acids. V dropped 1 base and J dropped 4; count of bases not matched to a gene: 6. Germline CDR1 SGHDN, CDR2 FVKESK.

The CDR3 DNA is TGTGCCAGCAGCGACCGACAGTTCAATGAGCAGTTCTTC. Encoded protein: CASSDRQFNEQFF. The V and J genes are TRBV2 and TRBJ2-1; a possible D gene is TRBD1 (5 bases). The V end lost 6 bases, the J end lost 6 bases, and 12 bases lay between the germline ends. This CDR3 is built from 13 residues. The germline gives CDR1 SNHLY, CDR2 FYNNEI.

This clonotype showed up just a few times. This rearrangement joins TRBV4-3 to TRBJ2-5, with D perhaps TRBD2 (5 bases). The germline CDR1 and CDR2 sequences are LGHNA and YSLEER. V was pared by 4 bases and J by 2 bases, with 8 bases between. The CDR3 sequence is 13 residues long. The CDR3 bases are TGCGCCAGCAGCCGGACTTTGCAAGAGACCCAGTACTTC. Translation gives CASSRTLQETQYF.

The chain has TRBV9 and TRBJ2-5; D gene unclear. Trimming cost V 0 bases and J 2 bases, with 14 bases left between them. The length of the CDR3 is 16 residues. Per the germline V gene, CDR1 is SGDLS and CDR2 is YYNGEE. The CDR3 protein is CASSVDLDAAQETQYF. CDR3 DNA: TGTGCCAGCAGCGTAGATTTGGACGCCGCTCAAGAGACCCAGTACTTC.

The rearrangement joins TRBV18 to TRBJ1-1; D remains unclear. CDR3 size: 15 residues. CDR1 and CDR2 from the germline V gene are KGHSH and LQKENI. V lost 4 bases and J 0 bases, leaving 12 bases between the germline ends. This CDR3 reads CASSLRTTVNTEAFF. CDR3 coding DNA: TGTGCCAGCTCACTTAGGACGACGGTGAACACTGAAGCTTTCTTT.

CDR3 nucleotide sequence: TGTGCCAGCAGCCCTCGACTAGCGGGAGTGACTTTCGATACGCAGTATTTT. Its translation: CASSPRLAGVTFDTQYF. The V call is TRBV4-2, the J call TRBJ2-3; 12 bases line up with TRBD2. V trimming: 4 bases; J trimming: 6 bases; junction bases outside the gene matches: 11. There are 17 residues in the CDR3. Germline V gives CDR1 LGHNA, CDR2 YNFKEQ.

This clonotype was counted a few times. V usage is TRBV29-1 and J usage is TRBJ1-1; D unclear. CDR3 length: 12 residues. Germline V gives CDR1 SQVTM, CDR2 ANQGSEA. Trimming took off 4 bases at V and 1 base at J, with 7 bases between the two ends. The chain's CDR3 is CSVALGNTEAFF. The CDR3 DNA is TGCAGCGTTGCTTTGGGGAACACTGAAGCTTTCTTT.

The chain combines TRBV4-2 with TRBJ2-1; the match to TRBD2 covers 8 bases. Trimming removed 1 base from V and 6 bases from J; junction bases left unmatched: 8. Germline V gives CDR1 LGHNA, CDR2 YNFKEQ. The CDR3 extends over 16 amino acids. DNA of the CDR3: TGTGCCAGCAGCCAAGTTGGGGCGGGGGGAAGCAATGAGCAGTTCTTC. This gives the protein CASSQVGAGGSNEQFF.